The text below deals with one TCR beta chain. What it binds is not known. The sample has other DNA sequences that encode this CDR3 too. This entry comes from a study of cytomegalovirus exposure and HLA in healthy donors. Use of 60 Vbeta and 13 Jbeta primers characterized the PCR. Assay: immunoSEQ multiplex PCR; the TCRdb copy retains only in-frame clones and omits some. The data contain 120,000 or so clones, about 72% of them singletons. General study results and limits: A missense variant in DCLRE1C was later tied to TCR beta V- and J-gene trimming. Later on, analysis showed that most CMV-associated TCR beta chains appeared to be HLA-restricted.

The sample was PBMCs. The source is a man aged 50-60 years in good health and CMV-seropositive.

This chain's CDR3 is CASSYSGASNQPQHF. The CDR3 nucleotides are TGTGCCAGCAGTTACTCGGGGGCTAGCAATCAGCCCCAGCATTTT. This chain connects TRBV6-5 to TRBJ1-5; D perhaps matches TRBD1 (6 bases). The V end lost 0 bases, the J end lost 0 bases, and 6 bases lay between the germline ends. Germline CDR1 reads MNHEY; CDR2 reads SVGAGI. The CDR3 runs 15 residues.